These 25 T cell receptor beta chains originate from one sample sequenced in a study of shared clonotypes between healthy human individuals. Profiling relied on immunoSEQ multiplex PCR, and the TCRdb table lists in-frame clones only, not all of them. Of more than 450,000 clones in the sample, about four fifths were seen once. Sequencing was carried out using PBMCs. These receptor sequences come from a woman between 40 and 50 years old in good health. Some clones in this sample may be carry-over from other donors' samples.

This clone has more than one count but fewer than ten. The J gene is TRBJ1-1, the V gene TRBV15; a possible D gene is TRBD1 (5 bases). Trimming stripped 5 bases from V and 1 base from J, with 8 bases between. Germline loops: CDR1 LNHNV, CDR2 YYDKDF (reference sequence). This CDR3 contains 13 residues. CDR3 in DNA: TGTGCCACCAGCGGACAAACGAACACTGAAGCTTTCTTT. Translation gives CATSGQTNTEAFF.

The J gene is TRBJ1-4, the V gene TRBV18; D is ambiguous. This CDR3 is 13 amino acids long. CDR1 is KGHSH and CDR2 is LQKENI in the germline V gene. The V end lost 2 bases, the J end lost 2 bases, and 3 bases lay between the germline ends. The DNA for the CDR3 is TGTGCCAGCTCACCAGACACTAATGAAAAACTGTTTTTT. This gives the protein CASSPDTNEKLFF. Based on the CDR3 plus reference TRBV18 and TRBJ1-4, the full variable domain is NAGVMQNPRHLVRRRGQEARLRCSPMKGHSHVYWYRQLPEEGLKFMVYLQKENIIDESGMPKERFSAEFPKEGPSILRIQQVVRGDSAAYFCASSPDTNEKLFFGSGTQLSVL.

The chain is built from TRBV7-9 and TRBJ2-3, with TRBD2 matching over 8 bases. Per germline, CDR1 SEHNR and CDR2 FQNEAQ (reference sequence). V trimming: 3 bases; J trimming: 3 bases; junction bases outside the gene matches: 11. The CDR3 consists of 17 residues. Written as DNA, the CDR3 is TGTGCCAGCAGCTTCTCCCCCGGGGGGGGGACAACAGATACGCAGTATTTT. This codes for CASSFSPGGGTTDTQYF.

With respect to this clone: A far larger clone lies a single base away; this is likely a read error. The chain uses TRBV11-2 and TRBJ2-7; tentatively, D is TRBD1 (5 bases). In germline, CDR1 is SGHAT, CDR2 FQNNGV. The CDR3 covers 12 residues. The CDR3 loop is CASSVDSDEQYF. The CDR3 DNA follows: TGTGCCAGCAGCGTAGACAGTGACGAGCAGTACTTC.

The CDR3 loop is CASSLDGVSDTQYF. CDR3 in DNA: TGTGCCAGCAGCTTGGATGGCGTCTCAGATACGCAGTATTTT. The chain uses TRBV5-4 and TRBJ2-3; D gene unclear. The CDR3 runs 14 residues. Germline V CDR1 and CDR2: SGHNT, YYREEE (reference sequence). Trimming shortened V by 0 bases and J by 4 bases, and 9 bases separated the two germline ends.

The chain is built from TRBV28 and TRBJ1-1, with a tentative D call TRBD1 (6 bases). V lost 7 bases and J 9 bases, leaving 18 bases between the germline ends. This CDR3 has 13 residues. From germline, CDR1 is MDHEN and CDR2 SYDVKM. The CDR3 spells CASTGGRGSKAFF. In DNA, the CDR3 is TGTGCCAGCACGGGGGGGCGGGGATCTAAAGCTTTCTTT.

As for this clone: The sample contains more than one DNA sequence encoding this CDR3. The J gene is TRBJ2-7, the V gene TRBV7-9; D call uncertain. The CDR3 covers 13 residues. CDR1 SEHNR and CDR2 FQNEAQ come from the germline V gene (reference sequence). The germline V and J ends were trimmed by 3 bases and 3 bases, with 9 bases remaining between them. The CDR3 loop reads CASSLHEYYEQYF. CDR3 coding DNA: TGTGCCAGCAGCTTGCACGAATACTACGAGCAGTACTTC.

The rearrangement links TRBV10-3 to TRBJ2-1; D unresolved. Per the germline V gene, CDR1 is ENHRY and CDR2 is SYGVKD. Trimming stripped 4 bases from V and 9 bases from J, with 13 bases between. The CDR3 is made up of 13 amino acids. The CDR3 nucleotides read TGTGCCATCAGTGTTTTACAGACGGGTGAGCAGTTCTTC. Translation gives CAISVLQTGEQFF.

Comments on this clone: A much larger clone is a single base away; this may be a read error. For the CDR3, the DNA is TGTGCCTGGAGAGGGAGCACAGATACGCAGTATTTT. Translating gives CAWRGSTDTQYF. The chain joins TRBV30 to TRBJ2-3, with D uncertain. CDR3 length: 12 residues. From germline, CDR1 is GTSNPN and CDR2 SVGIG (reference sequence). The V end was cut by 3 bases, the J end by 0 bases, with 4 bases between.

This CDR3 is CATQGNTEAFF. The CDR3 nucleotides read TGTGCCACCCAGGGGAACACTGAAGCTTTCTTT. The chain links TRBV28 to TRBJ1-1; maybe TRBD1 (5 bases). Germline V gives CDR1 MDHEN, CDR2 SYDVKM. Trimming stripped 10 bases from V and 1 base from J, with 7 bases between. This CDR3 is built from 11 residues.

The chain uses TRBV28 and TRBJ2-2; 11 bases match TRBD2. V lost 6 bases to trimming and J lost 0 bases; unmatched junction nucleotides: 3. The CDR3 is 16 amino acids. Germline CDR1 MDHEN, CDR2 SYDVKM. This chain's CDR3 is CASSPGLAANTGELFF. CDR3 DNA sequence: TGTGCCAGCAGCCCGGGACTAGCGGCGAACACCGGGGAGCTGTTTTTT.

This clone was recorded only once. Mismatch with germline at one junction end may stem from a read error. The gene calls are TRBV28 and TRBJ1-6; 7 nucleotides agree with TRBD1. In germline, CDR1 is MDHEN, CDR2 SYDVKM. There are 12 residues in the CDR3. CDR3 sequence (DNA): TGTGCCAGCAGTTCGCAAGGGACAGTTTCACCTTTT. Translation gives CASSSQGTVSPF. Complete variable domain (other parts from reference TRBV28 and TRBJ1-6): DVKVTQSSRYLVKRTGEKVFLECVQDMDHENMFWYRQDPGLGLRLIYFSYDVKMKEKGDIPEGYSVSREKKERFSLILESASTNQTSMYLCASSSQGTVSPFGNGTRLTVT.

The chain links TRBV2 to TRBJ2-3; the D gene is possibly TRBD1 (5 bases). There are 13 residues in the CDR3. Germline values: CDR1 SNHLY, CDR2 FYNNEI. Trimming shortened V by 7 bases and J by 1 base, and 9 bases separated the two germline ends. The CDR3, as DNA: TGTGCCAGCAACCTAGGGGGCACAGATACGCAGTATTTT. It specifies CASNLGGTDTQYF.

This chain connects TRBV5-1 to TRBJ2-6, with TRBD1 matching 11 bases. Trimming removed 3 bases from V and 4 bases from J; junction bases left unmatched: 6. Germline V gene data show CDR1 as SGHRS and CDR2 as YFSETQ. CDR3 size: 17 residues. The CDR3 DNA reads TGCGCCAGCAGCTATGGACAGGGGGCTTCCGGGGCCAACGTCCTGACTTTC. Protein sequence: CASSYGQGASGANVLTF.

This chain uses TRBV18 with TRBJ1-1, with D tentatively TRBD1 (5 bases). The V and J ends lost 3 bases and 8 bases respectively, with 13 bases between them. This CDR3 has 13 residues. Germline CDR1 reads KGHSH; CDR2 reads LQKENI. The CDR3 sequence is CASSPRKTEEAFF. For the CDR3, the DNA is TGTGCCAGCTCACCGAGAAAGACAGAAGAAGCTTTCTTT. The whole variable domain, filled in from reference TRBV18 and TRBJ1-1, reads NAGVMQNPRHLVRRRGQEARLRCSPMKGHSHVYWYRQLPEEGLKFMVYLQKENIIDESGMPKERFSAEFPKEGPSILRIQQVVRGDSAAYFCASSPRKTEEAFFGQGTRLTVV.

The V and J genes are TRBV30 and TRBJ2-5; D is perhaps TRBD2 (6 bases). The closer fit of TRBJ2-7 to the DNA end suggests the J call may be wrong. Germline-derived CDR1 and CDR2 are GTSNPN and SVGIG (reference sequence). This CDR3 has 14 residues. This CDR3 is CACTWDSSSYEQYF. CDR3 DNA sequence: TGTGCCTGCACCTGGGACTCTAGCTCCTACGAGCAGTACTTC.

With regard to this clone: The same CDR3 is also encoded by other DNA sequences in this sample. CDR3 region: CASSLGTSGQETQYF. As DNA, the CDR3 is TGTGCCAGCAGTTTAGGGACATCAGGTCAAGAGACCCAGTACTTC. The chain couples TRBV28 to TRBJ2-5; a weak D match, TRBD1 (6 bases). This CDR3 region has 15 residues. V lost 2 bases and J 2 bases, leaving 12 bases between the germline ends. Germline-derived CDR1 and CDR2 are MDHEN and SYDVKM. The full variable domain, completed using reference TRBV28 and TRBJ2-5, is DVKVTQSSRYLVKRTGEKVFLECVQDMDHENMFWYRQDPGLGLRLIYFSYDVKMKEKGDIPEGYSVSREKKERFSLILESASTNQTSMYLCASSLGTSGQETQYFGPGTRLLVL.

This clone was recorded many times. The chain recombines TRBV30 with TRBJ2-1, with D perhaps TRBD2 (5 bases). The germline gives CDR1 GTSNPN, CDR2 SVGIG (reference sequence). The CDR3 runs 16 residues. V was shortened by 0 bases and J by 2 bases, with 14 bases between the two germline ends. The CDR3 here is CAWSVGGSATYNEQFF. The CDR3 coding sequence is TGTGCCTGGAGTGTAGGTGGGAGCGCCACCTACAATGAGCAGTTCTTC.

To note about this clone: The sample contains more than one DNA sequence encoding this CDR3. The gene calls are TRBV5-1 and TRBJ2-1; tentatively, D is TRBD2 (5 bases). The CDR3 runs 14 residues. Germline CDR1 and CDR2: SGHRS and YFSETQ. With 1 base removed from V and 2 bases from J, the gap between germline ends came to 7 bases. CDR3 in DNA: TGCGCCAGCAGCTTGACGGGGACCTACAATGAGCAGTTCTTC. Protein: CASSLTGTYNEQFF. Based on the CDR3 plus reference TRBV5-1 and TRBJ2-1, the full variable domain is KAGVTQTPRYLIKTRGQQVTLSCSPISGHRSVSWYQQTPGQGLQFLFEYFSETQRNKGNFPGRFSGRQFSNSRSEMNVSTLELGDSALYLCASSLTGTYNEQFFGPGTRLTVL.

This chain joins TRBV5-1 and TRBJ2-5; perhaps TRBD2 as D (7 bases). This CDR3 spans 14 amino acids. V was pared by 7 bases and J by 6 bases, with 19 bases between. CDR1 and CDR2 (germline): SGHRS, YFSETQ. The CDR3 region has the DNA TGCGCCAGCGCAGAGGGGGGGGCGACAAAGACCCAGTACTTC. Translating it yields CASAEGGATKTQYF.

The chain joins TRBV18 to TRBJ2-7; D uncertain. This CDR3 is 11 amino acids long. The germline CDR1 and CDR2 sequences are KGHSH and LQKENI. V was trimmed by 3 bases and J by 11 bases, leaving 11 bases between them. CDR3 in DNA: TGTGCCAGCTCACCTGGGGTCGGAGAGTACTTC. Protein: CASSPGVGEYF.

The sample holds a few counts of this clone. The chain recombines TRBV9 with TRBJ2-2; D unclear. Germline V lookup: CDR1 SGDLS, CDR2 YYNGEE. With 0 bases removed from V and 4 bases from J, the gap between germline ends came to 13 bases. The CDR3 totals 16 residues. The chain's CDR3 is CASSVAGADVTGELFF. The CDR3 DNA sequence: TGTGCCAGCAGCGTAGCTGGTGCAGATGTCACCGGGGAGCTGTTTTTT.

The chain carries TRBV18 and TRBJ2-7; D is uncertain. The CDR3 sequence is 14 residues long. Trimming left V 3 bases short and J 2 bases short, with 11 bases between. Germline loops: CDR1 KGHSH, CDR2 LQKENI. This chain's CDR3 is CASSPAAGPYEQYF. The CDR3 coding sequence is TGTGCCAGCTCACCGGCGGCCGGACCCTACGAGCAGTACTTC. The complete variable domain, with remaining parts taken from reference TRBV18 and TRBJ2-7, reads NAGVMQNPRHLVRRRGQEARLRCSPMKGHSHVYWYRQLPEEGLKFMVYLQKENIIDESGMPKERFSAEFPKEGPSILRIQQVVRGDSAAYFCASSPAAGPYEQYFGPGTRLTVT.

The gene calls are TRBV5-1 and TRBJ1-3; D unresolved. The germline V gene encodes CDR1 SGHRS and CDR2 YFSETQ. Trimming pared 1 base from V and 0 bases from J, leaving 8 bases between. The CDR3 runs to 15 residues. CDR3 residues: CASSLNSFSGNTIYF. In DNA form, the CDR3 reads TGCGCCAGCAGCTTGAACAGTTTCTCTGGAAACACCATATATTTT.

This rearrangement joins TRBV5-1 to TRBJ2-2; 8 positions match TRBD1. The germline V gene has CDR1 SGHRS and CDR2 YFSETQ. The CDR3 loop spans 14 amino acids. J was trimmed by 7 bases and V by 4 bases; bases with no gene match: 6. CDR3 nucleotides: TGCGCCAGCAGCCCCGGGACAGGTTACGGGGAGCTGTTTTTT. It is translated as CASSPGTGYGELFF.